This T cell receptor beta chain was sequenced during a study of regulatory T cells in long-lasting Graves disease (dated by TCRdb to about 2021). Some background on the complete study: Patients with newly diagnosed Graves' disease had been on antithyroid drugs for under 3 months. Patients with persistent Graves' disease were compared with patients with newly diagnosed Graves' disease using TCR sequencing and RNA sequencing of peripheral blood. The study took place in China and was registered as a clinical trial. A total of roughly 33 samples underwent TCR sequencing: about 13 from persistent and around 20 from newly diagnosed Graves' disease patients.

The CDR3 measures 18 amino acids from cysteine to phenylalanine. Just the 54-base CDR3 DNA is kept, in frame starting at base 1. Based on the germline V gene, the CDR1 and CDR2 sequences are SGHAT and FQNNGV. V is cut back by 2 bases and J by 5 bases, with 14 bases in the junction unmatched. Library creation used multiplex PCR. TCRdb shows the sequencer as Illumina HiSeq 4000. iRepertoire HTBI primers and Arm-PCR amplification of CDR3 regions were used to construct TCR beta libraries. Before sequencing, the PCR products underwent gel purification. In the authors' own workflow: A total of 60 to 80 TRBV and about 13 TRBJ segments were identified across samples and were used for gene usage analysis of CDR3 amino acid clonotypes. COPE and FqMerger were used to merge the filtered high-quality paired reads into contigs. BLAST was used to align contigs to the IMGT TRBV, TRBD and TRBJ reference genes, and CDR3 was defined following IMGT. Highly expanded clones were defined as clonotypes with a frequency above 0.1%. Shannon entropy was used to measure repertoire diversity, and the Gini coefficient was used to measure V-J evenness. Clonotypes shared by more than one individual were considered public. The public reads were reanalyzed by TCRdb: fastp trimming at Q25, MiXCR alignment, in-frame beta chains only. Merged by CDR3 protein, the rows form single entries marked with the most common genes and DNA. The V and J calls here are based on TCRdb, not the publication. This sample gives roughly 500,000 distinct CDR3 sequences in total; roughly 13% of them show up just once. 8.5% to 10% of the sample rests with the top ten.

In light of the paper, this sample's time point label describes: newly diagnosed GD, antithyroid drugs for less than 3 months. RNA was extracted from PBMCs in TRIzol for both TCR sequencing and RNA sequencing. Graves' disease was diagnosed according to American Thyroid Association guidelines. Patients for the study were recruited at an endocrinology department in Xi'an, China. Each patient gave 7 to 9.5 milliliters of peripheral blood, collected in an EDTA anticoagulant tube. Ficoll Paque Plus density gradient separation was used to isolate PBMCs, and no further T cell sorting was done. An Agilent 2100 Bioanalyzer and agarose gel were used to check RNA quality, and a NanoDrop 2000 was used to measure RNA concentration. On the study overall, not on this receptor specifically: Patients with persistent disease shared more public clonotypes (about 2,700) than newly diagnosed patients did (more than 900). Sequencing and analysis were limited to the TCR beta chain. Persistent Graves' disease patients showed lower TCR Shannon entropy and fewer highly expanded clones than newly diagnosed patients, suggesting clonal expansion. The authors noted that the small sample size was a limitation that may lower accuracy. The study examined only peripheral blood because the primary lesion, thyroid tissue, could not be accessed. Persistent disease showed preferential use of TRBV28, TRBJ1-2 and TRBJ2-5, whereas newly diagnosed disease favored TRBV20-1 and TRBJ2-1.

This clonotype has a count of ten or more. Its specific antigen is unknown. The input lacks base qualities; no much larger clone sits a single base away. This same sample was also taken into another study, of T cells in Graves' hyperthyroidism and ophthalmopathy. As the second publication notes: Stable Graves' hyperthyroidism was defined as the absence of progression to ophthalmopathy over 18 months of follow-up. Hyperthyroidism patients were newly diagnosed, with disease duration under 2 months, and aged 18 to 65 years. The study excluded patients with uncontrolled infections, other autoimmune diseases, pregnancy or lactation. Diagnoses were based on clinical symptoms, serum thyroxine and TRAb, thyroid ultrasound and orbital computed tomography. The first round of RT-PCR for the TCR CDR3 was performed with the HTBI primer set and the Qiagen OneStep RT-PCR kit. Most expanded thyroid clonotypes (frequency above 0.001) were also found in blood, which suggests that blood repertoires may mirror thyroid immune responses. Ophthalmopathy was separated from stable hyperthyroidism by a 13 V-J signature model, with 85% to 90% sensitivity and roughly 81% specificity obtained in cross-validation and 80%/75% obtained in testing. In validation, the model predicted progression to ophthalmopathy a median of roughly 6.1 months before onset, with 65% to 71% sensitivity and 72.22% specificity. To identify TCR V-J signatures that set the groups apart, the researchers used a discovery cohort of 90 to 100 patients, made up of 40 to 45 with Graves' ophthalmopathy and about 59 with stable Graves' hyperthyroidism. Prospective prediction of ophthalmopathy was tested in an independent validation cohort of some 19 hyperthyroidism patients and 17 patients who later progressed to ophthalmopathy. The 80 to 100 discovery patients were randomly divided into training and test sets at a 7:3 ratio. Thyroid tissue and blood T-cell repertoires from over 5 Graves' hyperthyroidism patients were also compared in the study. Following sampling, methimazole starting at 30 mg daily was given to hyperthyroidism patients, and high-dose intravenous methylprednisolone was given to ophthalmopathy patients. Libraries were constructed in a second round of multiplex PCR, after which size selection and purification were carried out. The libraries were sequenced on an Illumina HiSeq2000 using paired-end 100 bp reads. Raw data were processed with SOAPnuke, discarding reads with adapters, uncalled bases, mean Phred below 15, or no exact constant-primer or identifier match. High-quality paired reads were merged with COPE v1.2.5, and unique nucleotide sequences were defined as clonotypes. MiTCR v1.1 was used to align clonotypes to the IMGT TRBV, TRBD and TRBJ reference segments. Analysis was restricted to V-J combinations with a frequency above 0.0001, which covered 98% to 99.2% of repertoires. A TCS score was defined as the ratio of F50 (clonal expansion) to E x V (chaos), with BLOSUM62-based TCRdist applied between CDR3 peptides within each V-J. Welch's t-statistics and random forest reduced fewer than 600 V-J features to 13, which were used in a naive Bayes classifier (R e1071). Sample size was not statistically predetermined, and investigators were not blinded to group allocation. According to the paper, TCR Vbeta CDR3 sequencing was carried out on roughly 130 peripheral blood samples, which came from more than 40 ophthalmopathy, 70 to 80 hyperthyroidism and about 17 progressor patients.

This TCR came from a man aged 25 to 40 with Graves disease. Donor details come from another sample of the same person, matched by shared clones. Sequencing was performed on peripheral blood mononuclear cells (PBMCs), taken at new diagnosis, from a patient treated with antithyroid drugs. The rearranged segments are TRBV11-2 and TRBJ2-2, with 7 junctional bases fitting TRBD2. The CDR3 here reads CASSLIVGSRERTGELFF. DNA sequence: TGTGCCAGCAGCTTAATTGTTGGTTCGCGGGAGAGGACCGGGGAGCTGTTTTTT.